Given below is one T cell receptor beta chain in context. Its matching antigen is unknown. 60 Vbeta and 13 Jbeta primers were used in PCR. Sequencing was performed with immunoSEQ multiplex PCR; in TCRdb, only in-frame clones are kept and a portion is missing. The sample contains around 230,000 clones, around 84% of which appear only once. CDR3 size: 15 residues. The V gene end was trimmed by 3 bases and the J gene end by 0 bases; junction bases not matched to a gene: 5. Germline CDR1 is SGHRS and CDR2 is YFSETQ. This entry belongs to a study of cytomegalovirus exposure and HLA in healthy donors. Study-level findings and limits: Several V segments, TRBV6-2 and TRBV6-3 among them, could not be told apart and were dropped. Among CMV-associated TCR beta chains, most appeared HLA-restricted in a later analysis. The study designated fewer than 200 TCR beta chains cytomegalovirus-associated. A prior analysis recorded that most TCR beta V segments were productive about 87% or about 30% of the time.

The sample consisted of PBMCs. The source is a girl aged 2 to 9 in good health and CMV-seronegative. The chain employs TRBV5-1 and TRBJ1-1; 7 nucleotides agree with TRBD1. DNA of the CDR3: TGCGCCAGCAGCTATGGGGACAGCATGAACACTGAAGCTTTCTTT. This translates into CASSYGDSMNTEAFF.